This T cell receptor beta chain was recorded in a study of cytomegalovirus exposure and HLA in healthy donors. Produced via immunoSEQ multiplex PCR; TCRdb's table is partial and in-frame only. The table records about 150,000 clones, 65% to 90% of them present only once. From the 120-subject validation cohort, which was separate from the roughly 610-subject first cohort, the donors were drawn. Comment on this clone: Its antigen is unknown.

Germline assignment: CDR1 LGHNA and CDR2 YSLEER. The CDR3 loop spans 18 amino acids. Unmatched junction bases numbered 4, after V lost 0 bases and J lost 1 base. Study results and caveats: Reports described diagnosis of cytomegalovirus status by the classifier as highly specific and sensitive.

Sequenced input: PBMCs. This sequence originates from a man aged 18 to 30 in good health and CMV-seropositive. The chain uses TRBV4-3 and TRBJ2-1, with 12 bases fitting TRBD2. CDR3 in amino acids: CASSQEVTSGGSYNEQFF. The DNA for the CDR3 is TGCGCCAGCAGCCAAGAAGTGACTAGCGGGGGATCCTACAATGAGCAGTTCTTC.